This T cell receptor beta chain came from a study of OX40 agonist ivuxolimab in advanced cancers. Study at large: The dose-escalation group included hepatocellular carcinoma, melanoma, renal cell carcinoma and head and neck cancer.

The repertoire was sequenced with immunoSEQ multiplex PCR; TCRdb's copy has only in-frame clones and lacks some. The table lists roughly 70,000 clones, around four fifths of them singletons, with roughly 2% in the top ten. This CDR3 has 12 amino acids. Per the germline V gene, CDR1 is SGHRS and CDR2 is YFSETQ. J was trimmed by 3 bases and V by 8 bases; bases with no gene match: 2. If patients had autoimmune disease history or systemic immunosuppression, they were excluded. Blood sampling was done at baseline, cycle 4 day 1, and cycle 7 day 1. The starting material was CD4+ or CD8+ T cells sorted from blood, obtained in a trial of the OX40 agonist ivuxolimab. The sequence came from an adult with an advanced solid tumor such as melanoma, head and neck, liver or kidney cancer. The chain combines TRBV5-1 with TRBJ2-7; 10 bases agree with TRBD2. CDR3 bases: TGCGCCAGTGCTAGCGGGGGCTACGAGCAGTACTTC. Its translation is CASASGGYEQYF.